This T cell receptor (beta chain) was recorded in a study of blood T cells in healthy people across ages. Study-wide results and limits: Diversity figures based on one million T cells were deemed too low.

The authors ran a second PCR of 7 to 11 cycles using a sample-barcoded 5' primer and a J-beta primer mix. The template-switch adaptor, which had 12 random nucleotides, put a tag on each cDNA molecule. Each CDR3 protein is one row after TCRdb ran MiXCR on the 5' RACE reads. Counted here are 780,000 or so distinct CDR3 sequences, less than 70% occurring once; the ten biggest clones make up about two fifths. Trimming left V 6 bases short and J 13 bases short, with 19 bases between. CDR1 and CDR2 (germline): MNHEY, SVGEGT. This CDR3 is built from 13 residues. Details on this clonotype: Its antigen is undetermined.

Each donor was a healthy Caucasian individual from Russia, aged roughly 6 to 90. Drawing of peripheral blood yielded about 9.7 milliliters from each donor. The sequence was obtained from an elderly man in good health. The rearrangement uses TRBV6-2 or TRBV6-3 and TRBJ2-1, with D hard to call. The sample was blood. In nucleotides, the CDR3 is TGTGCCAGCAGCAGCCGGGCCGCTGCCCCCCAGTTCTTC. It yields the protein CASSSRAAAPQFF.